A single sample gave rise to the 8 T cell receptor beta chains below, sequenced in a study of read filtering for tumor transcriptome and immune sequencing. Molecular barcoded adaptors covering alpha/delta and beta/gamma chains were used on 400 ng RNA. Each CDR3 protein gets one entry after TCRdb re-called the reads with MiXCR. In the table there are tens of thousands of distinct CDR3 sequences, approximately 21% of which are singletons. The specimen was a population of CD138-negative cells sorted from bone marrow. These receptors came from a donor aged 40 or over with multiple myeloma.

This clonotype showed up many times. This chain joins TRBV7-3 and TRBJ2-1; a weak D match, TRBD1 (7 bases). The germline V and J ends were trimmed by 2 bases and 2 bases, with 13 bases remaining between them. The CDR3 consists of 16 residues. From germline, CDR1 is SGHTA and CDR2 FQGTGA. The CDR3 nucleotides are TGTGCCAGCAGCTTACGAGGGGGCGGGACCTACAATGAGCAGTTCTTC. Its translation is CASSLRGGGTYNEQFF.

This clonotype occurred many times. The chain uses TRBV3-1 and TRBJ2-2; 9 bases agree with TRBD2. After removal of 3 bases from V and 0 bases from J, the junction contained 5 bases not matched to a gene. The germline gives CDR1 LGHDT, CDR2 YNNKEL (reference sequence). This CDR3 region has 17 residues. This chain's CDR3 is CASSHRAGGPNTGELFF. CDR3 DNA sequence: TGTGCCAGCAGCCATAGAGCGGGGGGACCGAACACCGGGGAGCTGTTTTTT.

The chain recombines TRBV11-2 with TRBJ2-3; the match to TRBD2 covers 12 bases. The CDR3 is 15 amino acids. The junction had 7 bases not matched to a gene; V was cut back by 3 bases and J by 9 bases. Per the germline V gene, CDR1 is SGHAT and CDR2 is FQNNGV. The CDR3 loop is CASSFPGLAGRTQYF. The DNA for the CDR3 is TGTGCCAGCAGCTTTCCCGGACTAGCGGGGCGCACGCAGTATTTT. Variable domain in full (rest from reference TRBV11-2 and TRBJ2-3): EAGVAQSPRYKIIEKRQSVAFWCNPISGHATLYWYQQILGQGPKLLIQFQNNGVVDDSQLPKDRFSAERLKGVDSTLKIQPAKLEDSAVYLCASSFPGLAGRTQYFGPGTRLTVL.

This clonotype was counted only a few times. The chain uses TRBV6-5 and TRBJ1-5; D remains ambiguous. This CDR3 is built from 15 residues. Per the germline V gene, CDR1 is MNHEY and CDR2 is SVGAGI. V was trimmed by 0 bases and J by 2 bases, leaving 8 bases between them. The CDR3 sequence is CASSYSRQGNQPQHF. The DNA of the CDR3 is TGTGCCAGCAGTTACTCGAGGCAGGGCAATCAGCCCCAGCATTTT.

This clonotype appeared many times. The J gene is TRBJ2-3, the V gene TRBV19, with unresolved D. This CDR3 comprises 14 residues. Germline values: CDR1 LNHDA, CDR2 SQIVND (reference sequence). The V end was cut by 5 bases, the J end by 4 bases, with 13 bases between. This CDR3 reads CASSFGRPPDTQYF. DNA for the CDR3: TGTGCCAGTAGTTTCGGAAGACCCCCAGATACGCAGTATTTT.

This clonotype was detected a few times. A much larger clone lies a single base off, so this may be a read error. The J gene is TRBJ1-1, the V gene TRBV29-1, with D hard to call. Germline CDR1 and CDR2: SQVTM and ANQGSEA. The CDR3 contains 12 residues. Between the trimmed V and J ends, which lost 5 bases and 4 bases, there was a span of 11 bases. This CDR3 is CSVKDAGTEAFF. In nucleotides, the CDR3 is TGCAGCGTTAAGGACGCAGGCACTGAAGCTTTCTTT.

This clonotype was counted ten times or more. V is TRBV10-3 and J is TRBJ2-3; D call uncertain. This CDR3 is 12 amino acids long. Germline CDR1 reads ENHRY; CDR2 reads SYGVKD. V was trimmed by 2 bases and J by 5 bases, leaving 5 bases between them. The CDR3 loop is CAISELGDTQYF. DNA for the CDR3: TGTGCCATCAGTGAGCTGGGAGATACGCAGTATTTT.

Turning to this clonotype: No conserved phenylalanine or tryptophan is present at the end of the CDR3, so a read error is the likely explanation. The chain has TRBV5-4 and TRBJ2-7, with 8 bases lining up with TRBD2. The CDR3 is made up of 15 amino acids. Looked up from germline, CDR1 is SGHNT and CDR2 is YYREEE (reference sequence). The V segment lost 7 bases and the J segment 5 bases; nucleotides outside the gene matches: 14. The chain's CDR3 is CASSRGGLGPHEQYS. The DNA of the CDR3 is TGTGCCAGCTCACGGGGGGGGCTAGGGCCCCACGAGCAGTACTCC.